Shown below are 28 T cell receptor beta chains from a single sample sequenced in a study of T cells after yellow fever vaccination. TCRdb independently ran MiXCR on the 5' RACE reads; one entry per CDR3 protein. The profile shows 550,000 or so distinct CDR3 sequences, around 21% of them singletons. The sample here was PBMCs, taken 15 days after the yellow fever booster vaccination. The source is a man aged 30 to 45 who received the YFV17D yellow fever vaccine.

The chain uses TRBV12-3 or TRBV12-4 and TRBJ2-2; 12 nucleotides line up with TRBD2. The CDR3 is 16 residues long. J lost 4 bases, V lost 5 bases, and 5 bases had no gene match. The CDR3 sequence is CASSRLAGVSTGELFF. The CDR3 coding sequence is TGTGCCAGCAGTCGACTAGCGGGAGTAAGCACCGGGGAGCTGTTTTTT.

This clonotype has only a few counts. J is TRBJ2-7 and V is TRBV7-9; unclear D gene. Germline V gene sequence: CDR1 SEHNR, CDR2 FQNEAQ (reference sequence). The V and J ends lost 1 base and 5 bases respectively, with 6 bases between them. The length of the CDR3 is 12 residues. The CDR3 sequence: CASSLGSDEQYF. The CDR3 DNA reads TGTGCCAGCAGCTTAGGTTCGGACGAGCAGTACTTC.

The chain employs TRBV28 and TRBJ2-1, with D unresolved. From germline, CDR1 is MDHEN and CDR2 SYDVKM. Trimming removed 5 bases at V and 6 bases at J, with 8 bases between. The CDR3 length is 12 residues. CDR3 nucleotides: TGTGCCAGCAGTAGAGATGTCAATGAGCAGTTCTTC. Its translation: CASSRDVNEQFF. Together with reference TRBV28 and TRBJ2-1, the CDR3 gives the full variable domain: DVKVTQSSRYLVKRTGEKVFLECVQDMDHENMFWYRQDPGLGLRLIYFSYDVKMKEKGDIPEGYSVSREKKERFSLILESASTNQTSMYLCASSRDVNEQFFGPGTRLTVL.

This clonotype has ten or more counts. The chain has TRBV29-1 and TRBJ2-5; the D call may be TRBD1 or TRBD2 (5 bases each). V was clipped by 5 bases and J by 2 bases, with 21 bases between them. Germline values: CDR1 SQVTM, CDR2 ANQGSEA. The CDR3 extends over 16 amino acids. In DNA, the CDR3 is TGCAGCGTTCCACAGCCCGAGGGGCGGGTACAAGAGACCCAGTACTTC. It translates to CSVPQPEGRVQETQYF.

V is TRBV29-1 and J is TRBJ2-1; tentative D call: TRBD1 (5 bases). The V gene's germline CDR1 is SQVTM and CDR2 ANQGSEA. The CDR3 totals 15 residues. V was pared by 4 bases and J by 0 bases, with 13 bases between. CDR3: CSVGGARDSYNEQFF. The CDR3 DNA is TGCAGCGTTGGTGGGGCCAGGGACTCCTACAATGAGCAGTTCTTC.

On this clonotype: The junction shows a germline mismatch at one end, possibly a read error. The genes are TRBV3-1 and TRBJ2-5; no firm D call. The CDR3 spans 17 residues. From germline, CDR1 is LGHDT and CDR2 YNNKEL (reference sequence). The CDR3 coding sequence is TGTGCCTGCAGCCAAGATCGTTTTTCGACAAGCCAAGAGACCCAGTACTTC. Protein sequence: CACSQDRFSTSQETQYF.

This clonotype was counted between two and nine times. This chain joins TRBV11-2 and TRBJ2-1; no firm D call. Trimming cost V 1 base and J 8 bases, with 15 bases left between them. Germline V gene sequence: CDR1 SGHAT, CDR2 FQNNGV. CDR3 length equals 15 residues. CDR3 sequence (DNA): TGTGCCAGCAGCTTAGTTCTACTAAGTGGCGATGAGCAGTTCTTC. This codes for CASSLVLLSGDEQFF.

The CDR3 here is CASSFGLGVRVVETQYF. The CDR3 DNA reads TGTGCCAGCAGTTTCGGTTTGGGGGTGAGAGTCGTAGAGACCCAGTACTTC. The chain couples TRBV28 to TRBJ2-5; tentatively, D is TRBD1 or TRBD2 (5 bases each). CDR3 length: 17 residues. Germline-derived CDR1 and CDR2 are MDHEN and SYDVKM. Trimming pared 3 bases from V and 4 bases from J, leaving 21 bases between.

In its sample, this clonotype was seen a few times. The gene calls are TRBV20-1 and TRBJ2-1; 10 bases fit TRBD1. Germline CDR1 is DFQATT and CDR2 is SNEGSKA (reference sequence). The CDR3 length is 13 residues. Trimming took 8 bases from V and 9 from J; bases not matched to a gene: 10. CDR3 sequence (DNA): TGCAGTCCTTATCCCGGGACAGGGGCTGAGCAGTTCTTC. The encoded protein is CSPYPGTGAEQFF.

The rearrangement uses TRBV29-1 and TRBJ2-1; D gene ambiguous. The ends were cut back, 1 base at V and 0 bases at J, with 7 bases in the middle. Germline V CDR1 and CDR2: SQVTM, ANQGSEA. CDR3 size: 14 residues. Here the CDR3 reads CSVEGESSYNEQFF. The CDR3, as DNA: TGCAGCGTTGAAGGTGAAAGCTCCTACAATGAGCAGTTCTTC.

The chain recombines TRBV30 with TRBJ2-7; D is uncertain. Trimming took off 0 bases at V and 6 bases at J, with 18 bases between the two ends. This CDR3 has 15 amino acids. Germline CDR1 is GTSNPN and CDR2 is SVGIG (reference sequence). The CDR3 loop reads CAWSVSPVGVTEQYF. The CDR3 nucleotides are TGTGCCTGGAGTGTATCCCCCGTAGGAGTGACCGAGCAGTACTTC.

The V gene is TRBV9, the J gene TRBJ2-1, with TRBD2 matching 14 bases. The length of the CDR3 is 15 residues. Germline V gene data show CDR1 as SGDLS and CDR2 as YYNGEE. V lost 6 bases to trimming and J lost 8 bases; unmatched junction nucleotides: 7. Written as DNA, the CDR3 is TGTGCCAGCAAGAGACTAGCGGGAGGGCCGGATGAGCAGTTCTTC. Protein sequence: CASKRLAGGPDEQFF.

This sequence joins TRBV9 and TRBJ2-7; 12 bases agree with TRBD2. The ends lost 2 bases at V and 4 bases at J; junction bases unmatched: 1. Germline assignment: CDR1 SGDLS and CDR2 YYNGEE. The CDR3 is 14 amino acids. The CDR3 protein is CASSVGTSGYEQYF. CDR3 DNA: TGTGCCAGCAGCGTTGGGACTAGCGGGTACGAGCAGTACTTC.

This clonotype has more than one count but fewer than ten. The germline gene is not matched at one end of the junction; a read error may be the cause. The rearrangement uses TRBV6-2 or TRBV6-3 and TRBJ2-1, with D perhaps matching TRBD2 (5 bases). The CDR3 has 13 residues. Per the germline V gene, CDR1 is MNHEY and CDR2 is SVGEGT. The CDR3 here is CASSTTNYDEQFF. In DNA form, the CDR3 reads TGTGCCAGCAGTACGACTAACTACGATGAGCAGTTCTTC.

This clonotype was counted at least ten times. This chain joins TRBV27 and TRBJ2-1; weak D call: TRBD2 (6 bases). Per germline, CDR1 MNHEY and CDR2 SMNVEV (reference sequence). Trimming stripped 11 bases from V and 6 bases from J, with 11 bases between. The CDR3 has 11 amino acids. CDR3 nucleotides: TGTGCCGGGGGGTGGGGCAATGAGCAGTTCTTC. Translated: CAGGWGNEQFF.

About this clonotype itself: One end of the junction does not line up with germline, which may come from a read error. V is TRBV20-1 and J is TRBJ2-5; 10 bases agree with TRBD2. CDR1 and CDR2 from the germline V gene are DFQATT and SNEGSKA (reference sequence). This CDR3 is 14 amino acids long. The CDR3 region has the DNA TGCAGTGCTAGACGGGCGGCTAGCGGGAGCCCAAGTCACTTC. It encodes CSARRAASGSPSHF.

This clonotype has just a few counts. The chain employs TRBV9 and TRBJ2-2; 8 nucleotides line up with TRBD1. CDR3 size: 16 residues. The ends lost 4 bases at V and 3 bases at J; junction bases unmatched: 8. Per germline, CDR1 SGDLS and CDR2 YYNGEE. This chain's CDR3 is CASSPRQGRHTGELFF. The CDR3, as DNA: TGTGCCAGCAGCCCCCGACAGGGGCGGCACACCGGGGAGCTGTTTTTT.

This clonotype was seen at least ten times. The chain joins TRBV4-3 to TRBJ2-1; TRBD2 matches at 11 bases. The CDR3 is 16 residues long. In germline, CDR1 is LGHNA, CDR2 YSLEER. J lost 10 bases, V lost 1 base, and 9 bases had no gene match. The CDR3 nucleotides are TGCGCCAGCAGCCAAGCTGCGACTAGCGGGAAGAAGGAGCAGTTCTTC. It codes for CASSQAATSGKKEQFF.

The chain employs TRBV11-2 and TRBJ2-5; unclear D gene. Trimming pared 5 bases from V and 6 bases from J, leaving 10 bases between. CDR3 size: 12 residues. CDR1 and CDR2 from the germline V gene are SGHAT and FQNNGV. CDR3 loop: CASSLSRQTQYF. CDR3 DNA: TGTGCCAGCAGCCTCAGCAGGCAGACCCAGTACTTC.

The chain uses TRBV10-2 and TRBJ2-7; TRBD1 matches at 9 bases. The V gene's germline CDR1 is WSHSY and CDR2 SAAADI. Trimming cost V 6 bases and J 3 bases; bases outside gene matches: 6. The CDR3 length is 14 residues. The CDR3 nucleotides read TGCGCCAGCAGACCCGGACAGGGGATCTACGAGCAGTACTTC. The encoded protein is CASRPGQGIYEQYF.

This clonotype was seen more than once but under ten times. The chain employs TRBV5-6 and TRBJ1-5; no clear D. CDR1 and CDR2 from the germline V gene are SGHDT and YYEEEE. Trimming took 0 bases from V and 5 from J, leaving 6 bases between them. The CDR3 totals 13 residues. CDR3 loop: CASSLEPDQPQHF. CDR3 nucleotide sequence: TGTGCCAGCAGCTTGGAACCCGATCAGCCCCAGCATTTT.

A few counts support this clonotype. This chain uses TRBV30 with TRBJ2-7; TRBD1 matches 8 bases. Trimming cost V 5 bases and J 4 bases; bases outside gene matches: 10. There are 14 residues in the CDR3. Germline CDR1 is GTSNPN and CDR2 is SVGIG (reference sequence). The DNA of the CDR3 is TGTGCCTGGCATCGACAGGGGATTCAATACGAGCAGTACTTC. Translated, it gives CAWHRQGIQYEQYF. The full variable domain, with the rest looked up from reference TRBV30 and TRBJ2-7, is SQTIHQWPATLVQPVGSPLSLECTVEGTSNPNLYWYRQAAGRGLQLLFYSVGIGQISSEVPQNLSASRPQDRQFILSSKKLLLSDSGFYLCAWHRQGIQYEQYFGPGTRLTVT.

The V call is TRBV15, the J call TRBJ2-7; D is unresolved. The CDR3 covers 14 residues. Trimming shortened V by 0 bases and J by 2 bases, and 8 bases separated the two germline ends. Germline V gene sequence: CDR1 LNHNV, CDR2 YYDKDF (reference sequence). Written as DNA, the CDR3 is TGTGCCACCAGCAGAGAACGGACGGCCTACGAGCAGTACTTC. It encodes CATSRERTAYEQYF.

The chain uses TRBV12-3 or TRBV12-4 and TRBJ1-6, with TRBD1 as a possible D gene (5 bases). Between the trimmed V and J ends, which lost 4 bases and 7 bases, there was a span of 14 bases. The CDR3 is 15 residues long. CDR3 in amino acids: CASSYRTAGNSPLHF. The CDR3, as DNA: TGTGCCAGCAGTTACAGGACGGCAGGGAATTCACCCCTCCACTTT.

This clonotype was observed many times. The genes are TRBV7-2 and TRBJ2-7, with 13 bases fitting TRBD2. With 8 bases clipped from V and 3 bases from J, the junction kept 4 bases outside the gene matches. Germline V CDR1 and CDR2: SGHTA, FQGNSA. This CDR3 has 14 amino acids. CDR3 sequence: CASAGTSGNYEQYF. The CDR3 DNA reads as TGTGCCAGCGCCGGGACTAGCGGGAACTACGAGCAGTACTTC.

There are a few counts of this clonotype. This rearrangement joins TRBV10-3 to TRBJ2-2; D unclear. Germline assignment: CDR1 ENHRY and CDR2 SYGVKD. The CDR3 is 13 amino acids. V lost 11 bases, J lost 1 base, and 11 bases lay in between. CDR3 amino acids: CALFALNTGELFF. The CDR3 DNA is TGTGCCCTGTTTGCATTGAACACCGGGGAGCTGTTTTTT.

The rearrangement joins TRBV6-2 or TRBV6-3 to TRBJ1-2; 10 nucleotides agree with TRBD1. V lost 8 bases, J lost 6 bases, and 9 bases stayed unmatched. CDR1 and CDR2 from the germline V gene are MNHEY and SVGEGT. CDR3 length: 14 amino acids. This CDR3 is CASLPPGTGDGYTF. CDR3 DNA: TGTGCCAGCCTCCCCCCCGGGACAGGGGATGGCTACACCTTC.

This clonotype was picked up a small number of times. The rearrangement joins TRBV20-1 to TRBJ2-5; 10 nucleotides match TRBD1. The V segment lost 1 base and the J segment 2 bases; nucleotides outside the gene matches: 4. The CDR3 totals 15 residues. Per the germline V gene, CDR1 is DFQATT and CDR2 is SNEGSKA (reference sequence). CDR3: CSARGDRGGQETQYF. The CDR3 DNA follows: TGCAGTGCTAGAGGGGACAGGGGTGGGCAAGAGACCCAGTACTTC.